These 26 T cell receptor beta chains came from one sample sequenced in a study of OX40 agonist ivuxolimab in advanced cancers. The method was immunoSEQ multiplex PCR; TCRdb's version includes in-frame clones alone and lacks a portion of them. This table holds under 65,000 clones, roughly 90% found once. Specimen: CD4+ or CD8+ T cells sorted from blood, collected in a trial of the OX40 agonist ivuxolimab. The source is an adult with an advanced solid tumor such as melanoma, head and neck, liver or kidney cancer.

The gene calls are TRBV11-3 and TRBJ2-1, with 9 bases fitting TRBD1. The J segment lost 2 bases and the V segment lost 5 bases, leaving 7 bases of the junction unmatched. Germline V gives CDR1 SGHNT, CDR2 YENEEA. This CDR3 spans 16 amino acids. CDR3 residues: CASSMRGTGTYNEQFF. CDR3 DNA: TGTGCCAGCAGCATGCGGGGGACAGGGACCTACAATGAGCAGTTCTTC.

The chain joins TRBV10-3 to TRBJ2-5; D is undetermined. The DNA end lines up better with TRBJ2-7; the J call may be wrong. CDR1 is ENHRY, CDR2 SYGVKD, per germline. The CDR3 spans 11 residues. CDR3 nucleotide sequence: TGTGCCATCAGCGCCGCTTACGAGCAGTACTTC. It yields the protein CAISAAYEQYF.

The rearrangement links TRBV27 to TRBJ2-1, with TRBD2 matching 8 bases. Germline CDR1 MNHEY, CDR2 SMNVEV (reference sequence). CDR3 length: 19 amino acids. Trimming cost V 1 base and J 0 bases; bases outside gene matches: 11. The CDR3 bases are TGTGCCAGCAGTTTATTCTTTGCTAGCGGGCGGAGCTCCTACAATGAGCAGTTCTTC. It encodes CASSLFFASGRSSYNEQFF.

This clone is a singleton in its sample. The chain employs TRBV13 and TRBJ1-3; 7 nucleotides agree with TRBD1. Trimming cost V 3 bases and J 2 bases; bases outside gene matches: 1. CDR1 and CDR2 (germline): PRHDT, FYEKMQ (reference sequence). The CDR3 extends over 14 amino acids. In nucleotides, the CDR3 is TGTGCCAGCAGCTTCACAGGGGCTGGAAACACCATATATTTT. Translated: CASSFTGAGNTIYF. The whole variable domain, remainder taken from reference TRBV13 and TRBJ1-3, is AAGVIQSPRHLIKEKRETATLKCYPIPRHDTVYWYQQGPGQDPQFLISFYEKMQSDKGSIPDRFSAQQFSDYHSELNMSSLELGDSALYFCASSFTGAGNTIYFGEGSWLTVV.

V is TRBV5-5 and J is TRBJ1-5, with TRBD1 identical over 7 bases. Germline lookup yields CDR1 SGHKS and CDR2 YYEKEE (reference sequence). This CDR3 is built from 19 residues. V shed 4 bases, J shed 5 bases, and the junction held 21 bases outside the gene matches. CDR3 sequence reads: CASSPLGGGESWADQPQHF. CDR3 sequence (DNA): TGTGCCAGCAGCCCCTTAGGAGGGGGCGAGTCCTGGGCGGATCAGCCCCAGCATTTT. The full variable domain, with the rest looked up from reference TRBV5-5 and TRBJ1-5, is DAGVTQSPTHLIKTRGQQVTLRCSPISGHKSVSWYQQVLGQGPQFIFQYYEKEERGRGNFPDRFSARQFPNYSSELNVNALLLGDSALYLCASSPLGGGESWADQPQHFGDGTRLSIL.

The chain joins TRBV29-1 to TRBJ2-7; maybe TRBD2 (6 bases). V lost 2 bases to trimming and J lost 4 bases, with 21 bases between them. Germline V gives CDR1 SQVTM, CDR2 ANQGSEA. The CDR3 has 16 residues. CDR3 sequence (DNA): TGCAGCGTTGAACCGGAGGAGGGATCGGGCTTATACGAGCAGTACTTC. It yields the protein CSVEPEEGSGLYEQYF.

This chain connects TRBV27 to TRBJ1-1; D is unclear. Germline-derived CDR1 and CDR2 are MNHEY and SMNVEV (reference sequence). The CDR3 is made up of 11 amino acids. The ends were cut back, 3 bases at V and 8 bases at J, with 7 bases in the middle. CDR3 residues: CASSFRQEAFF. CDR3 nucleotides: TGTGCCAGCAGTTTCCGTCAGGAAGCTTTCTTT.

The V call is TRBV18, the J call TRBJ2-7; the match to TRBD1 covers 9 bases. The CDR3 runs 17 residues. Per germline, CDR1 KGHSH and CDR2 LQKENI. V gave up 5 bases and J gave up 7 bases; unmatched junction bases: 18. CDR3 nucleotides: TGTGCCAGCTCATCCAAGAAAACCGGGACAGGGATTCTGGAGCAGTACTTC. It translates to CASSSKKTGTGILEQYF.

A remark on this clone: Its ends do not fully match the called genes, so a read error is possible. The chain links TRBV27 to TRBJ2-1; tentative D call: TRBD2 (6 bases). The V gene's germline CDR1 is MNHEY and CDR2 SMNVEV (reference sequence). This CDR3 is 11 amino acids long. The CDR3 loop reads CASENGGPKVF. Written as DNA, the CDR3 is TGTGCCAGCGAGAACGGGGGACCGAAGGTCTTC.

V usage is TRBV7-2 and J usage is TRBJ2-1; 9 bases are shared with TRBD2. The trim removed 6 bases at V and 3 bases at J, leaving 9 bases unmatched. Germline V CDR1 and CDR2: SGHTA, FQGNSA. The CDR3 contains 16 residues. This CDR3 is CASRLKRLAVYNEQFF. The CDR3 coding sequence is TGTGCCAGCAGATTAAAACGACTAGCGGTCTACAATGAGCAGTTCTTC.

V is TRBV10-3 and J is TRBJ2-1, with 11 bases lining up with TRBD1. Germline V gene lookup returns CDR1 ENHRY and CDR2 SYGVKD. The CDR3 extends over 18 amino acids. V was clipped by 0 bases and J by 5 bases; unmatched bases: 9. CDR3 in DNA: TGTGCCATCAGTGAGTCGAAGTCCGGGGACAGGGGGAACAATGAGCAGTTCTTC. Its protein product is CAISESKSGDRGNNEQFF.

This rearrangement joins TRBV7-8 to TRBJ2-3, with 8 bases identical to TRBD1. CDR3 size: 15 residues. Germline V gene data show CDR1 as SGHVS and CDR2 as FQNEAQ. Trimming removed 3 bases from V and 10 bases from J; junction bases left unmatched: 12. Written as DNA, the CDR3 is TGTGCCAGCAGCTTCCTAGGACAGGGCTTTGGAGCGCAGTATTTT. Translated, it gives CASSFLGQGFGAQYF. Filled out from reference TRBV7-8 and TRBJ2-3, the complete variable domain reads GAGVSQSPRYKVAKRGQDVALRCDPISGHVSLFWYQQALGQGPEFLTYFQNEAQLDKSGLPSDRFFAERPEGSVSTLKIQRTQQEDSAVYLCASSFLGQGFGAQYFGPGTRLTVL.

The chain couples TRBV16 to TRBJ2-1; unclear D gene. Trimming removed 0 bases at V and 0 bases at J, with 12 bases between. CDR3 length equals 17 residues. The germline V gene encodes CDR1 KGHSY and CDR2 FQNENV. The CDR3 loop is CASSQSIRSSSYNEQFF. The CDR3 DNA sequence: TGTGCCAGCAGCCAATCGATACGGAGTAGCTCCTACAATGAGCAGTTCTTC.

This rearrangement joins TRBV29-1 to TRBJ2-1, with 7 bases that match TRBD1. The trim removed 7 bases at V and 4 bases at J, leaving 7 bases unmatched. CDR1 SQVTM and CDR2 ANQGSEA come from the germline V gene. The CDR3 loop spans 13 amino acids. CDR3 residues: CSDRQGRYNEQFF. The CDR3 nucleotides read TGCAGCGATCGACAGGGAAGGTACAATGAGCAGTTCTTC.

V gene TRBV13 combines with J gene TRBJ2-3; D unresolved. Trimming took off 0 bases at V and 0 bases at J, with 4 bases between the two ends. Germline CDR1 reads PRHDT; CDR2 reads FYEKMQ (reference sequence). This CDR3 contains 14 residues. The CDR3: CASSLGGSTDTQYF. Here the CDR3 DNA reads TGTGCCAGCAGCTTAGGCGGCAGCACAGATACGCAGTATTTT.

The CDR3 DNA reads as TGTGCCAGTAACCCTGGACAGGGTTTTGAAAAACTGTTTTTT. Translated: CASNPGQGFEKLFF. The V and J genes are TRBV7-8 and TRBJ1-4; 8 positions match TRBD1. Germline CDR1 and CDR2: SGHVS and FQNEAQ. The CDR3 contains 14 residues. J gave up 7 bases and V 9 bases, and 10 bases lay outside the gene matches.

The chain joins TRBV2 to TRBJ2-2; D is ambiguous. Trimming removed 8 bases at V and 1 base at J, with 11 bases between. This CDR3 is built from 14 residues. Germline CDR1 reads SNHLY; CDR2 reads FYNNEI. The CDR3 region is CASSRVGNTGELFF. The DNA for the CDR3 is TGTGCCAGCTCTAGGGTGGGGAACACCGGGGAGCTGTTTTTT. The whole variable domain, filled in from reference TRBV2 and TRBJ2-2, reads EPEVTQTPSHQVTQMGQEVILRCVPISNHLYFYWYRQILGQKVEFLVSFYNNEISEKSEIFDDQFSVERPDGSNFTLKIRSTKLEDSAMYFCASSRVGNTGELFFGEGSRLTVL.

The chain has TRBV7-2 and TRBJ2-6, with 12 bases fitting TRBD1. This CDR3 region has 18 residues. V was clipped by 0 bases and J by 3 bases; unmatched bases: 3. Germline V CDR1 and CDR2: SGHTA, FQGNSA. The CDR3 sequence: CASSLAGTGGFGANVLTF. For the CDR3, the DNA is TGTGCCAGCAGCTTAGCCGGGACAGGGGGCTTTGGGGCCAACGTCCTGACTTTC.

The rearrangement joins TRBV27 to TRBJ2-7, with 10 nucleotides matching TRBD2. The V segment lost 6 bases and the J segment 7 bases; nucleotides outside the gene matches: 12. CDR3 length equals 15 residues. CDR1 is MNHEY and CDR2 is SMNVEV in the germline V gene (reference sequence). CDR3 protein: CASSPISGGVWEQYF. The CDR3 DNA sequence: TGTGCCAGCAGCCCTATAAGCGGGGGGGTGTGGGAGCAGTACTTC.

The V call is TRBV19, the J call TRBJ1-1; D is perhaps TRBD1 (6 bases). V shed 0 bases and J shed 0 bases, with 17 bases lying between them. Germline values: CDR1 LNHDA, CDR2 SQIVND (reference sequence). This CDR3 comprises 18 residues. CDR3 residues: CASSIEGSGAKVNTEAFF. The CDR3 DNA follows: TGTGCCAGTAGTATAGAGGGGTCGGGGGCAAAGGTGAACACTGAAGCTTTCTTT.

The chain recombines TRBV14 with TRBJ2-2; possibly TRBD2 for D (5 bases). This CDR3 has 16 amino acids. Germline V gene sequence: CDR1 SGHDN, CDR2 FVKESK. Trimming removed 2 bases from V and 8 bases from J, with 18 bases in between. The CDR3: CASSQYFGDRRGELFF. The CDR3 DNA reads TGTGCCAGCAGCCAATATTTCGGGGATCGAAGGGGGGAGCTGTTTTTT.

The sample holds a few counts of this clone. In the same sample, other DNA sequences code for this CDR3. The chain combines TRBV4-1 with TRBJ2-3; D is undetermined. This CDR3 has 13 amino acids. Germline V gene sequence: CDR1 MGHRA, CDR2 YSYEKL. Trimming took 1 base from V and 1 from J, leaving 3 bases between them. The CDR3 loop reads CASSQVGTDTQYF. As DNA, the CDR3 is TGCGCCAGCAGCCAAGTGGGCACAGATACGCAGTATTTT.

The chain couples TRBV7-9 to TRBJ1-5; TRBD1 aligns across 8 bases. CDR1 and CDR2 (germline): SEHNR, FQNEAQ (reference sequence). The CDR3 runs to 15 residues. V was clipped by 5 bases and J by 4 bases; unmatched bases: 7. CDR3 nucleotide sequence: TGTGCCAGCAGCGTCGGACAGGGCGGGAATCAGCCCCAGCATTTT. Its translation is CASSVGQGGNQPQHF.

The CDR3 reads CASSSTGEGQPQHF. The CDR3 coding sequence is TGTGCCAGCAGCTCCACAGGAGAAGGTCAGCCCCAGCATTTT. This chain connects TRBV7-9 to TRBJ1-5; TRBD1 is a possible D gene (5 bases). CDR1 SEHNR and CDR2 FQNEAQ come from the germline V gene (reference sequence). The CDR3 is 14 amino acids. Trimming shortened V by 4 bases and J by 6 bases, and 13 bases separated the two germline ends.

V usage is TRBV27 and J usage is TRBJ2-1; a weak D match, TRBD2 (7 bases). From germline, CDR1 is MNHEY and CDR2 SMNVEV (reference sequence). This CDR3 comprises 16 residues. V shed 2 bases and J shed 7 bases, with 18 bases lying between them. The chain's CDR3 is CASSLIGGGVLNEQFF. CDR3 DNA: TGTGCCAGCAGTTTAATTGGGGGGGGCGTACTGAATGAGCAGTTCTTC.

This sequence joins TRBV6-1 and TRBJ1-5, with D tentatively TRBD1 (6 bases). Germline loops: CDR1 MNHNS, CDR2 SASEGT. V was shortened by 10 bases and J by 0 bases, with 16 bases between the two germline ends. The CDR3 contains 15 residues. The CDR3 loop reads CATTGNTYSNQPQHF. The CDR3 bases are TGTGCCACTACAGGGAATACTTATAGCAATCAGCCCCAGCATTTT.